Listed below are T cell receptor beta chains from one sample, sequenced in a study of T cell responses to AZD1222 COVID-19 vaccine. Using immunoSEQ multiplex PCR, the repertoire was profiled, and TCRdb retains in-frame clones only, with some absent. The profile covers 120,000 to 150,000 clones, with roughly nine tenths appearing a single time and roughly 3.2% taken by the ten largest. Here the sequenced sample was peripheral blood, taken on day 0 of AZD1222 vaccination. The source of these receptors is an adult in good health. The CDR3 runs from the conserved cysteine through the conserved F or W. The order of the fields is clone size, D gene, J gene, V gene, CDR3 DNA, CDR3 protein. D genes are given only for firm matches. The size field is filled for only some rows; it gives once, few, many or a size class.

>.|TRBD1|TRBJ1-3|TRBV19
TGTGCCAGTAATAAGGGGACAGGGTACTCCGGAAACACCATATATTTT
CASNKGTGYSGNTIYF
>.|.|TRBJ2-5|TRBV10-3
TGTGCCATCAGAGACAGCCTTGTTAGGACCCAGTACTTC
CAIRDSLVRTQYF
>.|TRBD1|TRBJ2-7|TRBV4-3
TGCGCCAGCAGCCAAGATTTTTTGGGGACAGAATACGAGCAGTACTTC
CASSQDFLGTEYEQYF
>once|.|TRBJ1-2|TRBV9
TGTGCCAGCAGCAATCGGGACGGTCGAGACTATGGCTACACCTTC
CASSNRDGRDYGYTF
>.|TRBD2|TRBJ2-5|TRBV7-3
TGTGCCAGCTCGTGGGGACTAGCGGGAGAGGAGACCCAGTACTTC
CASSWGLAGEETQYF
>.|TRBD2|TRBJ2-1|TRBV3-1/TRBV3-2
TGTGCCAGCAGCCCGGGGGGGCGACTAGCGGGGGCTAGGTCCTACAATGAGCAGTTCTTC
CASSPGGRLAGARSYNEQFF
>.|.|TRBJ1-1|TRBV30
TGTGCCTGGGCCCCTCTGGCGGCGGGAGGATGGACTGAAGCTTTCTTT
CAWAPLAAGGWTEAFF
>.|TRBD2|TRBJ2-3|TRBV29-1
TGCAGCGTCCCTAGCGGCAACACAGATACGCAGTATTTT
CSVPSGNTDTQYF
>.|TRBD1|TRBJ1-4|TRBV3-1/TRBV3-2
TGTGCCAGCAGCCAGGGACAGACTAATGAAAAACTGTTTTTT
CASSQGQTNEKLFF
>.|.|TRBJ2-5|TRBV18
TGTGCCAGCTCACTCCGGGGGCAGCCAACCCAAGAGACCCAGTACTTC
CASSLRGQPTQETQYF
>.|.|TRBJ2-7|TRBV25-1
TGTGCCAGCAGTGAATCTATAGGGGTGTACTTC
CASSESIGVYF
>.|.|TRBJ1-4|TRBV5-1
TGCGCCAGCAGCTTGGGAGGGGCAACCGCTGCAACTAATGAAAAACTGTTTTTT
CASSLGGATAATNEKLFF
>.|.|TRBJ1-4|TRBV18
TGTGCCAGCTCACCATCAACTAATGAAAAACTGTTTTTT
CASSPSTNEKLFF
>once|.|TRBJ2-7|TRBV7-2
TGTGCCAGCAGCTTTAATGTGGGGGGCTACGAGCAGTACTTC
CASSFNVGGYEQYF
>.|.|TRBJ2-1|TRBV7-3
TGTGCCAGCAGCTTCGGGGGAGTTACCTACAATGAGCAGTTCTTC
CASSFGGVTYNEQFF
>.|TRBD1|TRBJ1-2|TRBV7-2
TGTGCCAGCAGCTTAGTAGGGCAGGGGGCGGGAGGCTACACCTTC
CASSLVGQGAGGYTF
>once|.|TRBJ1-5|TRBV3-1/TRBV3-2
TGTGCCAGCCGGTGTGTCCGACAGAGCAATCAGCCCCAGCATTTT
CASRCVRQSNQPQHF
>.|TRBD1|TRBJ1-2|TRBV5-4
TGTGCCAGCAGCTCGACAGGGTCCTATGGCTACACCTTC
CASSSTGSYGYTF
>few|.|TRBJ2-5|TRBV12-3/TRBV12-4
TGTGCCACCGAAGAGACCCAGTACTTC
CATEETQYF
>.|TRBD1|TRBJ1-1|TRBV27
TGTGCCAGCAGTTCCGGGACAGCGAACACTGAAGCTTTCTTT
CASSSGTANTEAFF
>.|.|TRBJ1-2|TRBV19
TGTGCCATAGTGGTGGAGGGGGGAATCTATGGCTACACCTTC
CAIVVEGGIYGYTF
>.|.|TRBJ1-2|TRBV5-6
TGTGCCAGCAGCTTCTGGCAGGGAAACTATGGCTACACCTTC
CASSFWQGNYGYTF
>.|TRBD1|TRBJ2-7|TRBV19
TGTGCCAGTAGTCCTCGTTTAGGGGGCTTCAACGAGCAGTACTTC
CASSPRLGGFNEQYF
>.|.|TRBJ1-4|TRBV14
TGTGCCAGCAGCCAAGGGGGGCCACTGTTTTTT
CASSQGGPLFF
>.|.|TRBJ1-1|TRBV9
TGTGCCAGCAGCGTAGGGGGGCCTGAAGCTTTCTTT
CASSVGGPEAFF
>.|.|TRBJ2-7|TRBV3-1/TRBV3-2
TGTGCCAGCAGCGGGGGAAGAACCTACGAGCAGTACTTC
CASSGGRTYEQYF
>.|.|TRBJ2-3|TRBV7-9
TGTGCCAGCAGCAACGGCCAAGGATCAGATACGCAGTATTTT
CASSNGQGSDTQYF
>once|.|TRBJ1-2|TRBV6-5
TGTGCCTCGAAGAGGGGGGGAGATGGCTACACCTTC
CASKRGGDGYTF
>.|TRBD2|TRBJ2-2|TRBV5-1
TGCGCCAGCAGCACCACCGGGACTAGCGGGGGGGCCCGAGGCACCGGGGAGCTGTTTTTT
CASSTTGTSGGARGTGELFF
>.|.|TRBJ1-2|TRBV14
TGTGCCAGCAGCCTCGACTTGGGTTACGGCTACACCTTC
CASSLDLGYGYTF
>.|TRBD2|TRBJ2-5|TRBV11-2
TGTGCCAGCAGCTTAGATCGCGGGAGGGAGACCCAGTACTTC
CASSLDRGRETQYF
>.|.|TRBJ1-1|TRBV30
TGTGCCTGGAGTAGGTTGACGTCAGGCACTGAAGCTTTCTTT
CAWSRLTSGTEAFF
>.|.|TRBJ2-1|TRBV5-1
TGCGCCAGCACCATAAAGGGCTCCTACAATGAGCAGTTCTTC
CASTIKGSYNEQFF
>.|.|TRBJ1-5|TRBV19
TGTGCCACCCATGGGGGGAATTACAATCAGCCCCAGCATTTT
CATHGGNYNQPQHF
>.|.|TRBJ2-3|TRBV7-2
TGTGCCAGCAGCGATAGACTAAGCACAGATACGCAGTATTTT
CASSDRLSTDTQYF
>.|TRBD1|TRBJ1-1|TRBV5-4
TGTGCCAGCAGCTTGACAGGGGTGGTTACTGAAGCTTTCTTT
CASSLTGVVTEAFF
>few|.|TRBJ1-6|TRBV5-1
TGCGCCAGCAGCTTGGTCGTGGCGAGGGAGAATTCACCCCTCCACTTT
CASSLVVARENSPLHF
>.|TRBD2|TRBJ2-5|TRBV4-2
TGTGCCAGCAGCCAAGACCCCAGCGGGAGCGTCGAGACCCAGTACTTC
CASSQDPSGSVETQYF
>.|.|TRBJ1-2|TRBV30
TGTGCCTGGATTCCCGGGCTCGTCTATGGCTACACCTTC
CAWIPGLVYGYTF
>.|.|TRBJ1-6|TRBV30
TGTGCCTGGAGCCCTGACAGCGCAAATTCACCCCTCCACTTT
CAWSPDSANSPLHF
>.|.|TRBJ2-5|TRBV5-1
TGCGCCAGCAGCTTGACGGGTCTCCAAGAGACCCAGTACTTC
CASSLTGLQETQYF
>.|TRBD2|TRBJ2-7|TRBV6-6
TGTGCCAGCAGCTACGCTAGCGGGAGGTTGAGCTACGAGCAGTACTTC
CASSYASGRLSYEQYF